The 29 T cell receptor beta chains listed next were all sequenced from one sample in a study of T cells in Graves' hyperthyroidism and ophthalmopathy. Regions amplified from RNA transcripts were the TCR beta CDR3 regions. Primed by the HTBI set, a first-round RT-PCR was run on the TCR CDR3. TCRdb ran MiXCR on the multiplex PCR reads and lists one entry per CDR3 protein. This sample has approximately 560,000 distinct CDR3 sequences, with approximately 14% found just once. The specimen sequenced was blood. All receptors derive from a woman between 25 and 40 years old with Graves' hyperthyroidism.

CDR3: CASSLAAVANYGYTF. The CDR3 DNA is TGCGCCAGCAGCTTGGCGGCGGTAGCTAACTATGGCTACACCTTC. The chain joins TRBV5-1 to TRBJ1-2; D uncertain. The CDR3 contains 15 residues. Germline V lookup: CDR1 SGHRS, CDR2 YFSETQ. V was clipped by 0 bases and J by 0 bases, with 9 bases between them.

This clonotype was seen ten or more times. The genes are TRBV18 and TRBJ2-7, with 7 positions matching TRBD1. The CDR3 has 15 amino acids. Per germline, CDR1 KGHSH and CDR2 LQKENI. Losses at the gene ends were 4 bases for V and 3 bases for J; bases not matched to a gene: 9. CDR3 sequence: CASSLWTGEDYEQYF. The CDR3 DNA reads as TGTGCCAGCTCACTCTGGACAGGAGAAGACTACGAGCAGTACTTC.

This clonotype was seen many times. J is TRBJ2-7 and V is TRBV20-1, with 8 bases identical to TRBD2. Germline V lookup: CDR1 DFQATT, CDR2 SNEGSKA (reference sequence). V was clipped by 6 bases and J by 3 bases; unmatched bases: 13. The CDR3 spans 15 residues. The CDR3 DNA sequence: TGCAGTGCACAAGCCGGGACTAGACCAAACTACGAGCAGTACTTC. It specifies CSAQAGTRPNYEQYF.

This clonotype occurred many times. The gene calls are TRBV9 and TRBJ1-2; TRBD1 might be the D (6 bases). Germline V lookup: CDR1 SGDLS, CDR2 YYNGEE. This CDR3 has 14 amino acids. V shed 3 bases and J shed 5 bases, with 14 bases lying between them. In DNA form, the CDR3 reads TGTGCCAGCAGCGACCACCGGACAGATTATGGCTACACCTTC. This encodes CASSDHRTDYGYTF.

This clonotype was observed many times. This sequence joins TRBV10-3 and TRBJ1-1; D unresolved. The V end was cut by 8 bases, the J end by 1 base, with 14 bases between. This CDR3 has 14 residues. Germline V gene sequence: CDR1 ENHRY, CDR2 SYGVKD. The CDR3 bases are TGTGCCATCCTCTCTCAGCAGCCGAACACTGAAGCTTTCTTT. Translating gives CAILSQQPNTEAFF.

The J gene is TRBJ1-3, the V gene TRBV7-2; D is possibly TRBD1 (5 bases). The length of the CDR3 is 15 residues. CDR1 is SGHTA, CDR2 FQGNSA, per germline. The V end lost 0 bases, the J end lost 4 bases, and 10 bases lay between the germline ends. CDR3 in amino acids: CASSLAAGTGNTIYF. CDR3 coding DNA: TGTGCCAGCAGCTTAGCAGCTGGGACCGGAAACACCATATATTTT.

This clonotype was observed a handful of times. The V and J genes are TRBV7-3 and TRBJ2-1; 15 bases line up with TRBD2. The length of the CDR3 is 20 residues. Trimming removed 4 bases from V and 7 bases from J; junction bases left unmatched: 17. CDR1 and CDR2 (germline): SGHTA, FQGTGA. The CDR3 here is CASSSIPPSGLAGGTNEQFF. The CDR3 bases are TGTGCCAGCAGCTCCATTCCCCCCTCAGGACTAGCGGGAGGGACAAATGAGCAGTTCTTC.

This clonotype was picked up a small number of times. V gene TRBV19 combines with J gene TRBJ1-6; D is unclear. This CDR3 region has 15 residues. Germline-derived CDR1 and CDR2 are LNHDA and SQIVND (reference sequence). V was clipped by 4 bases and J by 3 bases, with 10 bases between them. CDR3 region: CASSTTVNYNSPLHF. CDR3 sequence (DNA): TGTGCCAGTAGTACCACAGTGAACTATAATTCACCCCTCCACTTT.

This chain joins TRBV13 and TRBJ2-1; TRBD2 matches 8 bases. This CDR3 has 15 residues. Germline CDR1 reads PRHDT; CDR2 reads FYEKMQ (reference sequence). V was clipped by 2 bases and J by 2 bases; unmatched bases: 2. CDR3 sequence: CASSLNGRAYNEQFF. The CDR3 DNA reads TGTGCCAGCAGCTTAAACGGGAGGGCCTACAATGAGCAGTTCTTC.

This chain connects TRBV7-9 to TRBJ1-3; TRBD1 aligns across 10 bases. Trimming took 5 bases from V and 0 from J; bases not matched to a gene: 10. The CDR3 totals 18 residues. The germline CDR1 and CDR2 sequences are SEHNR and FQNEAQ (reference sequence). The CDR3 DNA follows: TGTGCCAGCAGCCTCCGGCCGGACAGGGGGAACTCTGGAAACACCATATATTTT. It yields the protein CASSLRPDRGNSGNTIYF.

In DNA form, the CDR3 reads TGTGCCAGCAGTTTAGGTGGATTTGGGGCCAACGTCCTGACTTTC. Translated, it gives CASSLGGFGANVLTF. The rearrangement joins TRBV2 to TRBJ2-6; D is undetermined. The CDR3 has 15 residues. Germline CDR1 SNHLY, CDR2 FYNNEI. Deletions cut 5 bases from V and 3 bases from J, with 11 bases between. Full variable domain (missing parts from reference TRBV2 and TRBJ2-6): EPEVTQTPSHQVTQMGQEVILRCVPISNHLYFYWYRQILGQKVEFLVSFYNNEISEKSEIFDDQFSVERPDGSNFTLKIRSTKLEDSAMYFCASSLGGFGANVLTFGAGSRLTVL.

In this sample, this clonotype turned up a few times. The chain uses TRBV6-5 and TRBJ2-7, with TRBD2 identical over 13 bases. This CDR3 is 19 amino acids long. Germline V gene sequence: CDR1 MNHEY, CDR2 SVGAGI. The V and J ends lost 1 base and 2 bases, in that order; junction bases with no gene match: 11. This chain's CDR3 is CASSYLRMGLAGSAYEQYF. The CDR3, as DNA: TGTGCCAGCAGTTACTTACGGATGGGACTAGCGGGATCCGCCTACGAGCAGTACTTC.

The chain employs TRBV7-8 and TRBJ2-7, with no clear D. V was trimmed by 1 base and J by 0 bases, leaving 10 bases between them. Germline-derived CDR1 and CDR2 are SGHVS and FQNEAQ. This CDR3 has 15 residues. In nucleotides, the CDR3 is TGTGCCAGCAGCTTAGGTATGGGATCCTCCTACGAGCAGTACTTC. Translating gives CASSLGMGSSYEQYF.

This clonotype turned up a few times. This chain uses TRBV20-1 with TRBJ2-7, with 13 bases lining up with TRBD2. Germline V gene sequence: CDR1 DFQATT, CDR2 SNEGSKA (reference sequence). V shed 3 bases, J shed 6 bases, and the junction held 20 bases outside the gene matches. The CDR3 contains 19 residues. The CDR3 protein is CSASTPLTSGRAGVGEQYF. DNA for the CDR3: TGCAGTGCTAGTACGCCTCTTACTAGCGGGAGGGCCGGTGTAGGCGAGCAGTACTTC.

This clonotype has ten or more counts. V and J are TRBV30 and TRBJ2-7; TRBD1 matches at 9 bases. The CDR3 is 15 amino acids. V dropped 1 base and J dropped 5; count of bases not matched to a gene: 9. Germline loops: CDR1 GTSNPN, CDR2 SVGIG (reference sequence). CDR3: CAWSDPRDRVHEQYF. The CDR3 nucleotides are TGTGCCTGGAGTGACCCCCGGGACAGGGTCCACGAGCAGTACTTC.

There are many counts of this clonotype. The rearrangement uses TRBV6-6 and TRBJ2-1, with 11 bases matching TRBD2. V shed 2 bases, J shed 4 bases, and the junction held 7 bases outside the gene matches. CDR3 size: 17 residues. CDR1 is MNHNY, CDR2 SVGAGI, per germline (reference sequence). The CDR3 DNA reads TGTGCCAGCAGTTACCGCATTGGGACTAGCGGTTACAATGAGCAGTTCTTC. Residues: CASSYRIGTSGYNEQFF.

The J gene is TRBJ1-5, the V gene TRBV20-1, with D possibly matching TRBD1 (6 bases). CDR1 is DFQATT, CDR2 SNEGSKA, per germline (reference sequence). The CDR3 contains 14 residues. Between the trimmed V and J ends, which lost 4 bases and 6 bases, there was a span of 16 bases. CDR3 sequence: CSAMAGADSQPQHF. CDR3 nucleotide sequence: TGCAGTGCTATGGCGGGGGCGGATTCTCAGCCCCAGCATTTT.

The table lists this clonotype with many counts. The gene calls are TRBV6-5 and TRBJ1-2, with 8 bases fitting TRBD1. This CDR3 comprises 16 residues. Trimming removed 1 base from V and 3 bases from J; junction bases left unmatched: 7. Looked up from germline, CDR1 is MNHEY and CDR2 is SVGAGI. CDR3 residues: CASSYYPRQGHYGYTF. The CDR3 DNA follows: TGTGCCAGCAGTTACTATCCAAGACAGGGGCACTATGGCTACACCTTC.

Many counts were recorded for this clonotype. The V call is TRBV6-2 or TRBV6-3, the J call TRBJ2-1; 8 nucleotides agree with TRBD2. V was pared by 8 bases and J by 7 bases, with 13 bases of the junction left unmatched. The germline CDR1 and CDR2 sequences are MNHEY and SVGEGT. This CDR3 has 15 amino acids. The CDR3 protein is CASAPGTRALNEQFF. The CDR3 nucleotides are TGTGCCAGCGCCCCAGGGACTAGAGCTTTGAATGAGCAGTTCTTC.

The sample holds many counts of this clonotype. The chain couples TRBV28 to TRBJ2-3, with 7 positions matching TRBD1. The CDR3 has 16 amino acids. Looked up from germline, CDR1 is MDHEN and CDR2 is SYDVKM. V gave up 8 bases and J gave up 2 bases; unmatched junction bases: 13. CDR3 in amino acids: CASLFPTGTLTDTQYF. The CDR3 DNA reads TGTGCCAGCCTATTTCCGACAGGGACCCTCACAGATACGCAGTATTTT.

V is TRBV28 and J is TRBJ1-3; no clear D gene. The CDR3 is 17 amino acids. V gave up 5 bases and J gave up 3 bases, with 20 bases separating them. Germline lookup yields CDR1 MDHEN and CDR2 SYDVKM. Here the CDR3 DNA reads TGTGCCAGCAGTCTCCCCCGTAGTGGCCTTGGTGGAAACACCATATATTTT. Amino acid sequence: CASSLPRSGLGGNTIYF.

This clonotype was counted at least ten times. The chain carries TRBV15 and TRBJ2-5, with TRBD2 identical over 7 bases. V was clipped by 0 bases and J by 0 bases; unmatched bases: 4. Germline CDR1 is LNHNV and CDR2 is YYDKDF (reference sequence). The CDR3 is 16 residues long. The chain's CDR3 is CATSRDGAGYQETQYF. The CDR3 DNA follows: TGTGCCACCAGCAGAGATGGAGCGGGGTACCAAGAGACCCAGTACTTC.

Here the CDR3 DNA reads TGTGCCAGCAGTTTAGCGCTGTCAGATAGCAATCAGCCCCAGCATTTT. It is translated as CASSLALSDSNQPQHF. The rearrangement uses TRBV12-3 or TRBV12-4 and TRBJ1-5, with D hard to call. This CDR3 has 16 amino acids. V was pared by 0 bases and J by 0 bases, with 9 bases between.

The sample holds many counts of this clonotype. V gene TRBV15 combines with J gene TRBJ2-7; the D is unclear. CDR1 and CDR2 from the germline V gene are LNHNV and YYDKDF (reference sequence). With 4 bases removed from V and 2 bases from J, the gap between germline ends came to 18 bases. CDR3 size: 16 residues. The CDR3 nucleotides are TGTGCCACCAGCACGCTCCGAAAATCTAGAACCTACGAGCAGTACTTC. Translation gives CATSTLRKSRTYEQYF.

The V gene is TRBV27, the J gene TRBJ2-1, with TRBD1 matching over 11 bases. V lost 6 bases to trimming and J lost 3 bases; unmatched junction nucleotides: 7. Germline loops: CDR1 MNHEY, CDR2 SMNVEV (reference sequence). CDR3 length: 16 residues. The CDR3 nucleotides are TGTGCCAGCAGCCGGGGGACAGGGGGACTCTACAATGAGCAGTTCTTC. It yields the protein CASSRGTGGLYNEQFF.

This chain connects TRBV5-1 to TRBJ1-3; the match to TRBD1 covers 8 bases. There are 15 residues in the CDR3. Germline V gene data show CDR1 as SGHRS and CDR2 as YFSETQ. Trimming cost V 4 bases and J 3 bases; bases outside gene matches: 6. CDR3 protein: CASSLYGTGGNTIYF. CDR3 DNA: TGCGCCAGCAGCCTTTACGGGACAGGTGGAAACACCATATATTTT.

This clonotype was detected ten times or more. The rearrangement links TRBV19 to TRBJ2-3; 12 nucleotides agree with TRBD2. The CDR3 spans 13 residues. J was trimmed by 3 bases and V by 8 bases; bases with no gene match: 0. In germline, CDR1 is LNHDA, CDR2 SQIVND (reference sequence). The CDR3 DNA sequence: TGTGCCAGTGGGACTAGCGGGACAGATACGCAGTATTTT. It translates to CASGTSGTDTQYF.

The table lists this clonotype with a few counts. The chain combines TRBV5-6 with TRBJ2-3, with D unclear. This CDR3 has 15 residues. CDR1 SGHDT and CDR2 YYEEEE come from the germline V gene. V shed 0 bases and J shed 1 base, with 9 bases lying between them. The CDR3 sequence is CASSLGSWGTDTQYF. CDR3 DNA: TGTGCCAGCAGCTTGGGTTCTTGGGGCACAGATACGCAGTATTTT.

This clonotype was seen more than once but under ten times. The CDR3 bases are TGTGCCAGTAGTAGACCCTACACCAAGAACACTGAAGCTTTCTTT. It yields the protein CASSRPYTKNTEAFF. The gene calls are TRBV19 and TRBJ1-1; no definite D call. CDR3 length: 15 residues. Trimming cost V 4 bases and J 1 base, with 13 bases left between them. Germline CDR1 and CDR2: LNHDA and SQIVND (reference sequence).